This TCR beta chain was retrieved from a study of tumor and adjacent non-tumor tissue in lung cancer. A modified ARM-PCR protocol with three rounds of nested PCR amplified TCRbeta. Using its own MiXCR run on the multiplex PCR reads, TCRdb lists one record per CDR3 protein. The sample has about 76,000 distinct CDR3 sequences; approximately 80% are singletons. Looked up from germline, CDR1 is SGHAT and CDR2 is FQNNGV. CDR3 length: 15 amino acids. RNA was extracted from bulk tissue without any cell sorting. This non-tumor lung sample came from over 3 cm beyond the tumor edge. As to this clonotype: A much larger clone differs from this one at a single base, so this may be a read error.

This clonotype was obtained from a man aged 55 to 70 with non-small cell lung cancer. The chain couples TRBV11-2 to TRBJ2-5, with D tentatively TRBD1 or TRBD2 (6 bases each). The sample was distant non-tumor lung tissue. The CDR3 loop is CASSLEQTGRETQCF. The CDR3 DNA follows: TGTGCCAGCAGCTTAGAACAGACAGGACGGGAGACCCAGTGCTTC.